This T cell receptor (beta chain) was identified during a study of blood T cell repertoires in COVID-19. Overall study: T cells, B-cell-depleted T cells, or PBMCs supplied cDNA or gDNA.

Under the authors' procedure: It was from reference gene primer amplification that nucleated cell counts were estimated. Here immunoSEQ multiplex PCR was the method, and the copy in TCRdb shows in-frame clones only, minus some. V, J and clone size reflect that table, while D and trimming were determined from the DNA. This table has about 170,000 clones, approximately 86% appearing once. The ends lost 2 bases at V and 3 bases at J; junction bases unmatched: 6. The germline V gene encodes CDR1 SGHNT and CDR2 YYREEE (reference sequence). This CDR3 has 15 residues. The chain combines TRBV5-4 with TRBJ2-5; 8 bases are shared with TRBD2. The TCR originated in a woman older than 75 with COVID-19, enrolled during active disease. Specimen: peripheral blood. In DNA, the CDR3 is TGTGCCAGCAGCTTTGCTAGCGGGTTGGAAGAGACCCAGTACTTC. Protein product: CASSFASGLEETQYF.